The 21 T cell receptor beta chains in this list originate from one sample, sequenced in a study of cytomegalovirus exposure and HLA in healthy donors. PCR amplification relied on 60 Vbeta primers (plus 13 Jbeta primers). Measured with immunoSEQ multiplex PCR; TCRdb has only the in-frame clones, and not every one. The data contain some 170,000 clones, around 81% of them singletons. The sample comprised PBMCs. The receptor set was obtained from a woman aged 50 to 60 in good health and CMV-seronegative.

Only one count was recorded for this clone. This sequence joins TRBV2 and TRBJ2-4; maybe TRBD1 (6 bases). CDR1 SNHLY and CDR2 FYNNEI come from the germline V gene. Trimming took 7 bases from V and 0 from J, leaving 13 bases between them. The CDR3 sequence is 15 residues long. The CDR3 here is CASIFDRLAKNIQYF. CDR3 coding DNA: TGTGCCAGCATTTTCGACAGGCTAGCCAAAAACATTCAGTACTTC.

Remarks on this clone: The limits of the CDR3 on the DNA are not certain, so only TCRdb's listed CDR3 is given. The gene calls are TRBV28 and TRBJ1-2; the listed D gene, TRBD1, was not tested against the DNA. The CDR3 spans 15 residues, counting both ends. Germline lookup yields CDR1 MDHEN and CDR2 SYDVKM. Here the CDR3 reads CASSSSTGHSYGYTF.

The rearrangement links TRBV2 to TRBJ1-4, with 8 bases lining up with TRBD1. The CDR3 totals 15 residues. Looked up from germline, CDR1 is SNHLY and CDR2 is FYNNEI. Trimming took 8 bases from V and 3 from J; bases not matched to a gene: 8. CDR3 residues: CASRTGGAANEKLFF. DNA of the CDR3: TGTGCCAGCCGAACAGGGGGGGCGGCTAATGAAAAACTGTTTTTT.

The rearrangement joins TRBV5-1 to TRBJ1-4; the match to TRBD1 covers 10 bases. V lost 8 bases to trimming and J lost 7 bases; unmatched junction nucleotides: 8. The germline V gene has CDR1 SGHRS and CDR2 YFSETQ. This CDR3 has 14 amino acids. CDR3 sequence reads: CASRPGQGPEKLFF. The CDR3 DNA reads TGCGCCAGTAGACCGGGACAGGGGCCTGAAAAACTGTTTTTT.

This chain uses TRBV7-9 with TRBJ2-1; 8 nucleotides agree with TRBD1. Germline V gives CDR1 SEHNR, CDR2 FQNEAQ (reference sequence). The CDR3 consists of 15 residues. Trimming removed 2 bases from V and 7 bases from J; junction bases left unmatched: 7. CDR3 DNA: TGTGCCAGCAGCTTAAGAGGACAGGGTCGGAATGAGCAGTTCTTC. It specifies CASSLRGQGRNEQFF.

The chain has TRBV4-1 and TRBJ1-4, with D unclear. Trimming removed 8 bases at V and 4 bases at J, with 11 bases between. This CDR3 contains 13 residues. Germline values: CDR1 MGHRA, CDR2 YSYEKL. The CDR3 here is CASGLWVNEKLFF. The DNA of the CDR3 is TGCGCCAGCGGGCTATGGGTTAATGAAAAACTGTTTTTT.

This clone was counted a single time. This chain links TRBV4-3 with TRBJ2-1; D is perhaps TRBD2 (5 bases). The CDR3 spans 15 residues. In germline, CDR1 is LGHNA, CDR2 YSLEER. The V gene lost 4 bases and the J gene lost 0 bases, with 10 bases spanning the gap. The DNA of the CDR3 is TGCGCCAGCAGCCCGGGATATTACTCCTACAATGAGCAGTTCTTC. It encodes CASSPGYYSYNEQFF.

This clone has more than one count but fewer than ten. Within the sample, other DNA sequences also encode this same CDR3. The gene calls are TRBV5-4 and TRBJ1-1, with no clear D. Trimming took 4 bases from V and 1 from J, leaving 8 bases between them. The CDR3 runs 13 residues. Germline assignment: CDR1 SGHNT and CDR2 YYREEE (reference sequence). CDR3 bases: TGTGCCAGCAGCCCGCGGGCGAACACTGAAGCTTTCTTT. Residues: CASSPRANTEAFF.

The CDR3 protein is CASSFLSQQETQYF. The CDR3 DNA reads TGTGCCAGCAGCTTTCTGTCACAGCAAGAGACCCAGTACTTC. The chain recombines TRBV7-9 with TRBJ2-5, with D uncertain. Germline V lookup: CDR1 SEHNR, CDR2 FQNEAQ (reference sequence). V was pared by 3 bases and J by 2 bases, with 10 bases between. This CDR3 region has 14 residues.

This clone was seen a few times. This sequence joins TRBV7-2 and TRBJ2-3; D might be TRBD2 (6 bases). The ends were cut back, 0 bases at V and 2 bases at J, with 9 bases in the middle. Germline values: CDR1 SGHTA, CDR2 FQGNSA. The CDR3 totals 15 residues. The CDR3 sequence: CASSLAGLNTDTQYF. The CDR3 nucleotides are TGTGCCAGCAGCTTAGCGGGACTTAACACAGATACGCAGTATTTT.

The chain recombines TRBV6-1 with TRBJ1-4, with D hard to call. Germline-derived CDR1 and CDR2 are MNHNS and SASEGT. The CDR3 length is 13 residues. Trimming took 4 bases from V and 5 from J, leaving 8 bases between them. CDR3 loop: CASSVSVNEKLFF. The CDR3 nucleotides are TGTGCCAGCAGTGTGTCAGTCAATGAAAAACTGTTTTTT.

The chain combines TRBV6-5 with TRBJ1-5; 7 bases line up with TRBD1. The CDR3 runs 14 residues. The germline V gene encodes CDR1 MNHEY and CDR2 SVGAGI. V shed 7 bases, J shed 3 bases, and the junction held 6 bases outside the gene matches. The CDR3 sequence: CASKRTGDNQPQHF. In DNA form, the CDR3 reads TGTGCCAGCAAAAGGACAGGCGACAATCAGCCCCAGCATTTT.

The chain is built from TRBV2 and TRBJ2-1; D unresolved. Germline CDR1 and CDR2: SNHLY and FYNNEI. With 7 bases removed from V and 0 bases from J, the gap between germline ends came to 7 bases. The CDR3 contains 13 residues. CDR3 coding DNA: TGTGCCAGCACGAGGAGCTCCTACAATGAGCAGTTCTTC. Translating gives CASTRSSYNEQFF.

This chain uses TRBV19 with TRBJ1-3; D gene uncertain. The CDR3 totals 13 residues. V gave up 11 bases and J gave up 4 bases, with 15 bases separating them. Looked up from germline, CDR1 is LNHDA and CDR2 is SQIVND (reference sequence). The CDR3 nucleotides read TGTGCCTCAAGCTCGGCGGGGGGAAACACCATATATTTT. It yields the protein CASSSAGGNTIYF.

The chain links TRBV4-2 to TRBJ2-5; 8 bases map to TRBD2. Near its end, the DNA agrees better with TRBJ2-7, so the J call may be wrong. This CDR3 comprises 14 residues. CDR1 LGHNA and CDR2 YNFKEQ come from the germline V gene. The CDR3 protein is CASSQVAGFYEQYF. The CDR3 DNA reads as TGTGCCAGCAGCCAGGTAGCGGGGTTCTACGAGCAGTACTTC.

V and J are TRBV29-1 and TRBJ2-6; D is possibly TRBD2 (5 bases). This CDR3 has 15 residues. V was shortened by 7 bases and J by 0 bases, with 13 bases between the two germline ends. CDR1 SQVTM and CDR2 ANQGSEA come from the germline V gene. CDR3 residues: CSAGLADSGANVLTF. CDR3 coding DNA: TGCAGCGCTGGACTCGCTGACTCTGGGGCCAACGTCCTGACTTTC.

The chain carries TRBV5-1 and TRBJ1-1; D perhaps matches TRBD1 (5 bases). Per the germline V gene, CDR1 is SGHRS and CDR2 is YFSETQ. The V gene lost 0 bases and the J gene lost 0 bases, with 9 bases spanning the gap. This CDR3 is 15 amino acids long. The CDR3 DNA sequence: TGCGCCAGCAGCTTGGGGGCAGGGTTGAACACTGAAGCTTTCTTT. Amino acids: CASSLGAGLNTEAFF.

The J gene is TRBJ2-1, the V gene TRBV14, with 16 nucleotides matching TRBD2. The CDR3 consists of 16 residues. Trimming removed 5 bases from V and 9 bases from J; junction bases left unmatched: 7. Germline V gives CDR1 SGHDN, CDR2 FVKESK. The CDR3 region is CASSEGTSGRAAEQFF. Here the CDR3 DNA reads TGTGCCAGCAGCGAAGGGACTAGCGGGAGGGCTGCTGAGCAGTTCTTC. The full variable domain, its missing parts supplied by reference TRBV14 and TRBJ2-1, is EAGVTQFPSHSVIEKGQTVTLRCDPISGHDNLYWYRRVMGKEIKFLLHFVKESKQDESGMPNNRFLAERTGGTYSTLKVQPAELEDSGVYFCASSEGTSGRAAEQFFGPGTRLTVL.

The chain carries TRBV7-9 and TRBJ2-7; weak D call: TRBD1 (7 bases). CDR3 length: 14 residues. Germline assignment: CDR1 SEHNR and CDR2 FQNEAQ (reference sequence). The germline V and J ends were trimmed by 5 bases and 9 bases, with 20 bases remaining between them. The CDR3 here is CASSQEGAGPPQYF. In nucleotides, the CDR3 is TGTGCCAGCAGCCAGGAGGGGGCCGGCCCCCCGCAGTACTTC.

The DNA for the CDR3 is TGTGCCAGCAGCTCACCAGGGGGTTATGGCTACACCTTC. It is translated as CASSSPGGYGYTF. The chain joins TRBV9 to TRBJ1-2; 7 nucleotides align to TRBD1. From germline, CDR1 is SGDLS and CDR2 YYNGEE. CDR3 length: 13 residues. Losses at the gene ends were 4 bases for V and 5 bases for J; bases not matched to a gene: 5.

With regard to this clone: One junction end disagrees with the germline gene, perhaps due to a read error. The chain carries TRBV7-9 and TRBJ1-1; possible D gene TRBD1, 5 bases. Germline assignment: CDR1 SEHNR and CDR2 FQNEAQ (reference sequence). The length of the CDR3 is 13 residues. In DNA form, the CDR3 reads TGTTCCAGCAGCCCCTCGCTGCAGGGTGGCGCTTTCTTT. Its translation is CSSSPSLQGGAFF.